The entry that follows covers one T cell receptor beta chain sequence. One junction end does not reproduce the germline sequence, and a read error may be involved. This sample was taken from a study of blood T cell repertoires in COVID-19. At the level of the study: COVID-19 samples collected from the United States, Italy and Spain covered acute and convalescent phases.

Generated by immunoSEQ multiplex PCR, the TCRdb table keeps only in-frame clones and is missing some. This repertoire shows roughly 230,000 clones, less than 90% found once; its top ten account for about 10%. The Seattle patients, enrolled during active infection, were followed longitudinally. Sequencing was performed on peripheral blood. The sequence was obtained from a woman aged 80 or over with COVID-19, enrolled during active disease.

The CDR3 sequence is CASSLVGGSGTGPVF. The CDR3 region has the DNA TGTGCCAGCAGCTTAGTGGGGGGATCGGGGACAGGGCCCGTCTTC. This chain connects TRBV7-8 to TRBJ2-1; 9 nucleotides agree with TRBD1. CDR3 length: 15 residues. Germline CDR1 and CDR2: SGHVS and FQNEAQ.